This TCR beta chain is drawn from a study of T cell responses to AZD1222 COVID-19 vaccine. Study results and caveats: Reportedly, nearly half the spike-specific TCRs target unmutated variant regions. In a largely white British group with more females than males, clonal diversity was possibly underestimated. Sampled repertoires all dated from after the peak T cell response.

Some clones are missing from TCRdb's copy, which holds only in-frame ones; the method was immunoSEQ multiplex PCR. The sample shows 95,000 to 150,000 clones, roughly 90% of them seen only once. V lost 3 bases, J lost 5 bases, and 2 bases stayed unmatched. CDR1 LNHDA and CDR2 SQIVND come from the germline V gene (reference sequence). This CDR3 region has 13 residues. As concerns this clone: Its antigen is as yet unknown.

This clonotype was sampled from an adult who received the MenACWY meningococcal vaccine as a control. V is TRBV19 and J is TRBJ2-3; 7 bases map to TRBD2. This material consisted of peripheral blood, taken 28 days after the second dose of the MenACWY control vaccine. The CDR3 nucleotides are TGTGCCAGTAGTATGTGGGGGGGAGATACGCAGTATTTT. It specifies CASSMWGGDTQYF.